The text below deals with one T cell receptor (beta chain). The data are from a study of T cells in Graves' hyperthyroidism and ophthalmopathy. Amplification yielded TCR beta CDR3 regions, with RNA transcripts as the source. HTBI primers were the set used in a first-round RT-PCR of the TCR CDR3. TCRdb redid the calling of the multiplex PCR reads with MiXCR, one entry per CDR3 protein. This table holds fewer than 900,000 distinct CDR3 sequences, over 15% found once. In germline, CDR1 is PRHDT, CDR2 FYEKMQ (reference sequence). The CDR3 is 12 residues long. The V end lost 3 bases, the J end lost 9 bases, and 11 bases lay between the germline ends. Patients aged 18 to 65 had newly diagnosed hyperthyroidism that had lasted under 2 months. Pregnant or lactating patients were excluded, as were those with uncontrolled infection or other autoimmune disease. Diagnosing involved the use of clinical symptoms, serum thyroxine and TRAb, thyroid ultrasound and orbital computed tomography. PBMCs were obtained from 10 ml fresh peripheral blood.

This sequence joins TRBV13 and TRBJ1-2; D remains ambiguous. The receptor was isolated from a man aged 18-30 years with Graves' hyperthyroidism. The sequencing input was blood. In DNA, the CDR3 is TGTGCCAGCAGCTTGGGCTCCGGTAGCTACACCTTC. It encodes CASSLGSGSYTF.